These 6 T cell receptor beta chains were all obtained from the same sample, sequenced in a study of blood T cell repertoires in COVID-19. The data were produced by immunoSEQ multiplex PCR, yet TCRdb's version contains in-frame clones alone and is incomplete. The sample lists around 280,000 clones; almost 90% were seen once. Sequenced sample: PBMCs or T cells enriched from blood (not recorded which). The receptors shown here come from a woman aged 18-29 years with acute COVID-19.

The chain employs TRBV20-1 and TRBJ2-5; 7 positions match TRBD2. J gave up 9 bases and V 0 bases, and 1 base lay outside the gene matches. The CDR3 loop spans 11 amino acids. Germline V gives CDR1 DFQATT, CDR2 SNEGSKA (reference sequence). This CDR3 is CSARDRGAQYF. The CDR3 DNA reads TGCAGTGCTAGAGATCGGGGGGCCCAGTACTTC.

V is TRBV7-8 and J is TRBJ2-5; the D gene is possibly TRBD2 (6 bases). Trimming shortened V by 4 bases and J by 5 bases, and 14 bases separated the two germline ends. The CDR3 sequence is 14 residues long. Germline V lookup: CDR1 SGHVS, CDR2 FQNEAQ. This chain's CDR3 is CASSSRGWGETQYF. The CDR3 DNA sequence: TGTGCCAGCAGCTCGCGGGGATGGGGGGAGACCCAGTACTTC.

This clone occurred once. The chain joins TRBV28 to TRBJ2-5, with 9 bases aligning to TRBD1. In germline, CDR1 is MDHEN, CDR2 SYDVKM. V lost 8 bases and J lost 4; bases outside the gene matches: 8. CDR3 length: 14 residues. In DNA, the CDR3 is TGTGCCAGCCAACAGGGGGCGCGAGCAGAGACCCAGTACTTC. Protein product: CASQQGARAETQYF. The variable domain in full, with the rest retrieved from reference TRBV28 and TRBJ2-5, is DVKVTQSSRYLVKRTGEKVFLECVQDMDHENMFWYRQDPGLGLRLIYFSYDVKMKEKGDIPEGYSVSREKKERFSLILESASTNQTSMYLCASQQGARAETQYFGPGTRLLVL.

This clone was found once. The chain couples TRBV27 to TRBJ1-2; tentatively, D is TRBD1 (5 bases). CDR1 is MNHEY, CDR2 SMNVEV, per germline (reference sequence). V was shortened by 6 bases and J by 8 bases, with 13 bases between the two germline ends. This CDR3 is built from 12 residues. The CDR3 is CASSARGKGYTF. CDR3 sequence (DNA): TGTGCCAGCAGCGCCCGGGGGAAAGGCTACACCTTC.

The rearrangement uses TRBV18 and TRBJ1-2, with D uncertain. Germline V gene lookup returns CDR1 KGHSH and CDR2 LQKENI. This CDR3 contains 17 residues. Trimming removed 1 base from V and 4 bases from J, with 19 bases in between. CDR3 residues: CASSPRWTGHRFYGYTF. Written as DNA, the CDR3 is TGTGCCAGCTCACCACGATGGACTGGGCATCGTTTCTATGGCTACACCTTC.

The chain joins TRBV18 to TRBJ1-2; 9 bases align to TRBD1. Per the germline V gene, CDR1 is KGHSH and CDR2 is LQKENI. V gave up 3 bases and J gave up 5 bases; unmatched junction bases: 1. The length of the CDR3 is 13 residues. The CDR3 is CASSPTGGYGYTF. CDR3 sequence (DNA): TGTGCCAGCTCACCGACAGGGGGGTATGGCTACACCTTC.